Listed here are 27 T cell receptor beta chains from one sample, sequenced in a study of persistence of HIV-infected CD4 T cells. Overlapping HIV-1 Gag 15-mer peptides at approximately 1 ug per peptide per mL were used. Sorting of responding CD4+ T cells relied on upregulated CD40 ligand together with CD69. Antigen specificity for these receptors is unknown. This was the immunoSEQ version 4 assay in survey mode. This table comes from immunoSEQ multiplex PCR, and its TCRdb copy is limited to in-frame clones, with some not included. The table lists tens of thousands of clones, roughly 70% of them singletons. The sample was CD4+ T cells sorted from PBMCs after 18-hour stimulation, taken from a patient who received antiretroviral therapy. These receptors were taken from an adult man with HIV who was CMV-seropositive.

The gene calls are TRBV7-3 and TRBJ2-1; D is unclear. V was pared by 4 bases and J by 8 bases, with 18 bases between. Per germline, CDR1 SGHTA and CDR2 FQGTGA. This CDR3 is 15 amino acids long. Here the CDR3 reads CASSSTGPLVHEQFF. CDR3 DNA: TGTGCCAGCAGCTCGACTGGACCCCTCGTCCATGAGCAGTTCTTC.

DNA of the CDR3: TGCGCCTCGCGGGAAGGAGGACTTAGCCCCGGGGAGCTGTTTTTT. This translates into CASREGGLSPGELFF. The J gene is TRBJ2-2, the V gene TRBV5-1; maybe TRBD2 (6 bases). Trimming removed 10 bases at V and 6 bases at J, with 22 bases between. Germline V gene sequence: CDR1 SGHRS, CDR2 YFSETQ. This CDR3 is built from 15 residues.

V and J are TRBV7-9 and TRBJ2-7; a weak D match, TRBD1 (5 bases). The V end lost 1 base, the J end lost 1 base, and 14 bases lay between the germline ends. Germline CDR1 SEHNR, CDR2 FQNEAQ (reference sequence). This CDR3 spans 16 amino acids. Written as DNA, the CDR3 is TGTGCCAGCAGCTTAGTTTCAGGGTTAAGTTCCTACGAGCAGTACTTC. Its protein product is CASSLVSGLSSYEQYF.

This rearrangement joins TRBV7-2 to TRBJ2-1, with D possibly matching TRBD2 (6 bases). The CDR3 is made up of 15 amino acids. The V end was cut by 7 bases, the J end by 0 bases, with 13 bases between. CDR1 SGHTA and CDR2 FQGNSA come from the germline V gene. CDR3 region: CASIRGISSYNEQFF. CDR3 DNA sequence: TGTGCCAGCATTCGGGGGATCAGCTCCTACAATGAGCAGTTCTTC.

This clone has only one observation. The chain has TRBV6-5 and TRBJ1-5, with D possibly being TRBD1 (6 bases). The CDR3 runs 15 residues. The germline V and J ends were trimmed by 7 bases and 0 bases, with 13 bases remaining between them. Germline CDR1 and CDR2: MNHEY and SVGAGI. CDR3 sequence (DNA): TGTGCCAGCATGGGGGCGTTCTTTAGCAATCAGCCCCAGCATTTT. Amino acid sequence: CASMGAFFSNQPQHF.

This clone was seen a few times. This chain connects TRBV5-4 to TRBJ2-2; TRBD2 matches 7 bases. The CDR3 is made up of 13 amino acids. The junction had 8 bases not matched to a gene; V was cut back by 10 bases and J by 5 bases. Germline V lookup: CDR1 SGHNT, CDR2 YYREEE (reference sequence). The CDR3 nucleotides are TGTGCCGTCTCCGGGGGGAGGACCGGGGAGCTGTTTTTT. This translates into CAVSGGRTGELFF.

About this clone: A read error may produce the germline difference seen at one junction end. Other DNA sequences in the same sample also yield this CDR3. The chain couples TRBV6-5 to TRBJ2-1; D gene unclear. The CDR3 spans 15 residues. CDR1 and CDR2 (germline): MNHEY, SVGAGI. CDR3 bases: TGTGCCAGCAGGGCCCCCCAGGTATCCTACAATGAACAGTTCTTC. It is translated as CASRAPQVSYNEQFF.

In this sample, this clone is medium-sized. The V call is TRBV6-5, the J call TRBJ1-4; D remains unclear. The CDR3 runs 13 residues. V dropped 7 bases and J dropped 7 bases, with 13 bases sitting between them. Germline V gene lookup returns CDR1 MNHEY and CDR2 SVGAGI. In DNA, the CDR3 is TGTGCCAGCATGCGGACCCGGGGTGAAAAACTGTTTTTT. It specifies CASMRTRGEKLFF.

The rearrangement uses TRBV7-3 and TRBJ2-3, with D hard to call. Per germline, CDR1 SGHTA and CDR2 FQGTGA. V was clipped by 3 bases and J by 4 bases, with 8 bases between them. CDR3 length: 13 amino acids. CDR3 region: CASSFVRSDTQYF. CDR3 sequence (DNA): TGTGCCAGCAGCTTCGTAAGGTCAGATACGCAGTATTTT.

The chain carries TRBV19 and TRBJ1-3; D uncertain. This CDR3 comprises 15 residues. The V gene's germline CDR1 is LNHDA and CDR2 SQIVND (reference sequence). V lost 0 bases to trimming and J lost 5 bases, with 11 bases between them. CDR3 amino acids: CASSIDLVTRNTIYF. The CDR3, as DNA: TGTGCCAGTAGTATAGATCTGGTAACCCGAAACACCATATATTTT.

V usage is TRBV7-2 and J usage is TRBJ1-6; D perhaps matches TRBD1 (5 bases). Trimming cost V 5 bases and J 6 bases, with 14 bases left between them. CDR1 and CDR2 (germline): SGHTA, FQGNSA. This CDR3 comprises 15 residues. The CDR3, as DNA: TGTGCCAGCAGCCGCGGGACCTATGGTAATTCACCCCTCCACTTT. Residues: CASSRGTYGNSPLHF.

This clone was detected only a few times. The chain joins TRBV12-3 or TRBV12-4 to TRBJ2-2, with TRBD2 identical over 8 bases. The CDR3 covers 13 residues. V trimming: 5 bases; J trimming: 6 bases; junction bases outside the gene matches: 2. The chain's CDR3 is CASSGAGAGELFF. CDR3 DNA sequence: TGTGCCAGCAGTGGAGCGGGGGCCGGGGAGCTGTTTTTT.

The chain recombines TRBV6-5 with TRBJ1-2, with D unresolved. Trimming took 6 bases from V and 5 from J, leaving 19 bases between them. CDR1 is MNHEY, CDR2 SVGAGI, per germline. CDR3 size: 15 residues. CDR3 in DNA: TGTGCCAGCAGGGAGGCAGACATAAAGCGGTATGGCTACACCTTC. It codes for CASREADIKRYGYTF.

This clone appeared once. CDR3 protein: CASSSTGGEQYF. The CDR3 bases are TGTGCCAGCAGCTCGACAGGGGGCGAGCAGTACTTC. This chain connects TRBV5-5 to TRBJ2-7; 9 bases fit TRBD1. The germline CDR1 and CDR2 sequences are SGHKS and YYEKEE (reference sequence). The V gene end was trimmed by 3 bases and the J gene end by 6 bases; junction bases not matched to a gene: 1. This CDR3 has 12 amino acids.

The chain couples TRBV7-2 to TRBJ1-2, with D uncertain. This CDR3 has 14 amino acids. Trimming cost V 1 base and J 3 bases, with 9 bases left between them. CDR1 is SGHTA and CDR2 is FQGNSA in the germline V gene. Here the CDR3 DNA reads TGTGCCAGCAGCTTAGGCGCCGATGACTATGGCTACACCTTC. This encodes CASSLGADDYGYTF.

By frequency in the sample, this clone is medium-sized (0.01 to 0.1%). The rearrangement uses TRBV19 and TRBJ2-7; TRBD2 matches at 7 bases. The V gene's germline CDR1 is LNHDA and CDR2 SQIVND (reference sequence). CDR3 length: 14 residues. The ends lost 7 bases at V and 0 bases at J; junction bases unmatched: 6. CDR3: CASMGLADSYEQYF. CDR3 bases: TGTGCCAGTATGGGCCTAGCGGACTCCTACGAGCAGTACTTC.

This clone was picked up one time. The CDR3 sequence is CASSTSKMGNTIYF. Here the CDR3 DNA reads TGTGCCAGTAGTACCAGCAAAATGGGAAACACCATATATTTT. The rearrangement joins TRBV19 to TRBJ1-3; D gene unclear. This CDR3 region has 14 residues. Trimming left V 4 bases short and J 4 bases short, with 11 bases between. CDR1 and CDR2 from the germline V gene are LNHDA and SQIVND (reference sequence).

The CDR3 reads CTSKNRDHMNTEAFF. The CDR3 bases are TGCACCAGCAAGAACAGGGATCACATGAACACTGAAGCTTTCTTT. The genes are TRBV1 and TRBJ1-1; the table's D call of TRBD1 was not tested on the DNA. TRBV1 has pseudogene status. The CDR3 extends over 15 amino acids.

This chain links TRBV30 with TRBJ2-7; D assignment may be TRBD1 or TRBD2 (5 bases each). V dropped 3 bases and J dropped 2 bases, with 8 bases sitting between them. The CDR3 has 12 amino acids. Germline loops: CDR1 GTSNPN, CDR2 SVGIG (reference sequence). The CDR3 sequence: CAWRRGPYEQYF. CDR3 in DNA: TGTGCCTGGAGGAGGGGACCCTACGAGCAGTACTTC. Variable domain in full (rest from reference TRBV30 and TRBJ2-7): SQTIHQWPATLVQPVGSPLSLECTVEGTSNPNLYWYRQAAGRGLQLLFYSVGIGQISSEVPQNLSASRPQDRQFILSSKKLLLSDSGFYLCAWRRGPYEQYFGPGTRLTVT.

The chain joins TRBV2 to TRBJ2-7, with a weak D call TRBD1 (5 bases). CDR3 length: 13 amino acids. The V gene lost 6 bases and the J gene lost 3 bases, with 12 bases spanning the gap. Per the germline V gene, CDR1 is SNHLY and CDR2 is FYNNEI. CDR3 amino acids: CASSRDLGYEQYF. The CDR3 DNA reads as TGTGCCAGCAGCAGGGATCTAGGCTACGAGCAGTACTTC.

This CDR3 is CASSPGPGVWDRVSPLHF. The CDR3 coding sequence is TGTGCCAGCAGCCCTGGCCCAGGAGTGTGGGACAGGGTTTCACCCCTCCACTTT. The chain links TRBV7-8 to TRBJ1-6, with 9 bases fitting TRBD1. The CDR3 length is 18 residues. Germline V gives CDR1 SGHVS, CDR2 FQNEAQ. Germline trimming cut 5 bases from V and 9 bases from J; bases unmatched to any gene: 17. The whole variable domain, filled in from reference TRBV7-8 and TRBJ1-6, reads GAGVSQSPRYKVAKRGQDVALRCDPISGHVSLFWYQQALGQGPEFLTYFQNEAQLDKSGLPSDRFFAERPEGSVSTLKIQRTQQEDSAVYLCASSPGPGVWDRVSPLHFGNGTRLTVT.

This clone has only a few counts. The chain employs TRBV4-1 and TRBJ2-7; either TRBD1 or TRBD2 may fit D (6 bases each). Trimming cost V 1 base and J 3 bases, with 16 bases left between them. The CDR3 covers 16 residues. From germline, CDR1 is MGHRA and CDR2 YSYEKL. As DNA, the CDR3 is TGCGCCAGCAGCCAAGGGCTTGAGGGGGGCATCTACGAGCAGTACTTC. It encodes CASSQGLEGGIYEQYF.

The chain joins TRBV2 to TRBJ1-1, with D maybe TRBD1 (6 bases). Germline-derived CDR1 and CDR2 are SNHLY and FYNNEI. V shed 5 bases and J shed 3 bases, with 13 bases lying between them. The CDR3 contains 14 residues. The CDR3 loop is CASSRQAVDTEAFF. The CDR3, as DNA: TGTGCCAGCAGTAGACAGGCCGTGGACACTGAAGCTTTCTTT.

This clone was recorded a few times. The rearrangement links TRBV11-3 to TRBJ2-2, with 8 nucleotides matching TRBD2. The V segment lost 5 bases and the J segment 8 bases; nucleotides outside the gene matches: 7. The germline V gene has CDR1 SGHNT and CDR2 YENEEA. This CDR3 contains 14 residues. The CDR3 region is CASSPRREAGELFF. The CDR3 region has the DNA TGTGCCAGCAGCCCCAGGCGGGAGGCGGGGGAGCTGTTTTTT.

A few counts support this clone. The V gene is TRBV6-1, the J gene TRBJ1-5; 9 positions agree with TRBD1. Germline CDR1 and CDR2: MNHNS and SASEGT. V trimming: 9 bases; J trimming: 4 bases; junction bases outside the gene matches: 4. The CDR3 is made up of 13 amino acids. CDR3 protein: CASEGQGNQPQHF. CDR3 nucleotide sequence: TGTGCCAGTGAGGGACAGGGTAATCAGCCCCAGCATTTT.

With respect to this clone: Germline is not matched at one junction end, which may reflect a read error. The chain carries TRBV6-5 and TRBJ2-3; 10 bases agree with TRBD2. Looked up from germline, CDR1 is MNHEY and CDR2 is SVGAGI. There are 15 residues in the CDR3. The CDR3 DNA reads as TGCGCCAGCAGTCTTAGCGGGGGGTCTACAGATACGCAGTATTTT. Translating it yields CASSLSGGSTDTQYF.

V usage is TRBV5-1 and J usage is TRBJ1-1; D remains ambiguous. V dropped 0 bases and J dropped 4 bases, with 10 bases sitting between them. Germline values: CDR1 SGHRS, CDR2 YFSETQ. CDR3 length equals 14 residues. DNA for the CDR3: TGCGCCAGCAGCTTGGGGGAGACAACCACTGAAGCTTTCTTT. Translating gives CASSLGETTTEAFF.